Shown below are 27 T cell receptor beta chains from a single sample sequenced in a study of shared clonotypes between healthy human individuals. Data came from immunoSEQ multiplex PCR; TCRdb stores just in-frame clones and leaves some out. Of approximately 2,000,000 clones in the sample, roughly 93% are singletons; the top ten hold approximately 1.6%. CD45RO-negative CD8 cells positively selected for CCR7 made up the naive population, which excluded terminally differentiated effector memory CD45RA+ cells. The specimen was naive CD8+ T cells from PBMCs. The origin of the receptors is a man aged 18 to 30 in good health. Some clones in this sample may be carry-over from other donors' samples.

The V gene is TRBV5-1, the J gene TRBJ2-1, with 12 positions matching TRBD2. V was clipped by 4 bases and J by 3 bases; unmatched bases: 5. Germline loops: CDR1 SGHRS, CDR2 YFSETQ. There are 16 residues in the CDR3. CDR3 sequence reads: CASSETSGSLYNEQFF. The CDR3 DNA reads TGCGCCAGCAGCGAGACTAGCGGGAGTCTCTACAATGAGCAGTTCTTC.

This chain uses TRBV29-1 with TRBJ2-5; TRBD2 aligns across 8 bases. V lost 7 bases to trimming and J lost 4 bases; unmatched junction nucleotides: 14. Germline CDR1 is SQVTM and CDR2 is ANQGSEA. The CDR3 has 15 residues. This CDR3 is CSATAGGPPGETQYF. The CDR3 DNA reads as TGCAGCGCCACGGCGGGAGGTCCCCCAGGAGAGACCCAGTACTTC.

The chain is built from TRBV28 and TRBJ2-1; 12 bases match TRBD2. Trimming removed 7 bases from V and 4 bases from J; junction bases left unmatched: 5. The CDR3 sequence is 15 residues long. Per germline, CDR1 MDHEN and CDR2 SYDVKM. The CDR3 protein is CASTWTSGKYNEQFF. DNA for the CDR3: TGTGCCAGCACCTGGACTAGCGGGAAGTACAATGAGCAGTTCTTC.

The rearrangement joins TRBV5-1 to TRBJ2-1; 8 bases agree with TRBD2. Per the germline V gene, CDR1 is SGHRS and CDR2 is YFSETQ. The CDR3 is 16 residues long. The trim removed 3 bases at V and 4 bases at J, leaving 9 bases unmatched. DNA for the CDR3: TGCGCCAGCAGCTCCCCGGGACTAGGCGGATACAATGAGCAGTTCTTC. This codes for CASSSPGLGGYNEQFF.

Only one count was recorded for this clone. The chain links TRBV29-1 to TRBJ2-3; no clear D gene. The CDR3 runs 16 residues. CDR1 is SQVTM and CDR2 is ANQGSEA in the germline V gene. Trimming took 0 bases from V and 0 from J, leaving 13 bases between them. CDR3 in DNA: TGCAGCGTTGAAGACCCCTTCGCGTATAGCACAGATACGCAGTATTTT. Translating it yields CSVEDPFAYSTDTQYF.

This chain links TRBV9 with TRBJ2-6; the D gene is possibly TRBD1 (6 bases). Trimming cost V 6 bases and J 0 bases, with 13 bases left between them. Germline loops: CDR1 SGDLS, CDR2 YYNGEE. The CDR3 totals 16 residues. In DNA form, the CDR3 reads TGTGCCAGCAACCAAAACAGGGCCTCTGGGGCCAACGTCCTGACTTTC. Its protein is CASNQNRASGANVLTF.

CDR3 residues: CASSLLYTGELFF. Written as DNA, the CDR3 is TGTGCCAGCAGTTTACTCTACACCGGGGAGCTGTTTTTT. V and J are TRBV27 and TRBJ2-2; no clear D. The V end lost 2 bases, the J end lost 3 bases, and 4 bases lay between the germline ends. The CDR3 is made up of 13 amino acids. Germline CDR1 MNHEY, CDR2 SMNVEV (reference sequence).

The J gene is TRBJ1-2, the V gene TRBV5-4, with D maybe TRBD1 (5 bases). Germline values: CDR1 SGHNT, CDR2 YYREEE (reference sequence). CDR3 size: 16 residues. Trimming took 5 bases from V and 4 from J, leaving 21 bases between them. The CDR3 loop reads CASSLPGDLEGYGYTF. As DNA, the CDR3 is TGTGCCAGCAGTCTCCCCGGGGACCTGGAAGGCTATGGCTACACCTTC.

The chain uses TRBV27 and TRBJ2-7; no clear D. The CDR3 is 11 residues long. The V and J ends lost 5 bases and 9 bases respectively, with 11 bases between them. Germline CDR1 MNHEY, CDR2 SMNVEV (reference sequence). DNA of the CDR3: TGTGCCAGCAGTGGGTCGTCGGGGCAGTACTTC. The encoded protein is CASSGSSGQYF.

The chain carries TRBV19 and TRBJ2-1; 7 nucleotides align to TRBD2. V gave up 3 bases and J gave up 2 bases; unmatched junction bases: 7. The germline CDR1 and CDR2 sequences are LNHDA and SQIVND (reference sequence). This CDR3 region has 16 residues. Here the CDR3 DNA reads TGTGCCAGTAGTATGACAGCGGGATCACCCTACAATGAGCAGTTCTTC. Its translation is CASSMTAGSPYNEQFF.

The chain recombines TRBV7-9 with TRBJ2-7; 12 nucleotides agree with TRBD2. Germline CDR1 is SEHNR and CDR2 is FQNEAQ (reference sequence). CDR3 size: 16 residues. V lost 0 bases and J lost 4; bases outside the gene matches: 4. This CDR3 reads CASSLAGLAGLYEQYF. The DNA for the CDR3 is TGTGCCAGCAGCTTAGCCGGACTAGCGGGGCTATACGAGCAGTACTTC.

The chain combines TRBV6-1 with TRBJ2-7; D possibly uses TRBD1 or TRBD2 (6 bases each). This CDR3 comprises 16 residues. CDR1 is MNHNS, CDR2 SASEGT, per germline. The ends were cut back, 4 bases at V and 0 bases at J, with 16 bases in the middle. The CDR3 spells CASSVRGVLSSYEQYF. The CDR3 coding sequence is TGTGCCAGCAGTGTAAGGGGGGTCCTCAGCTCCTACGAGCAGTACTTC.

This chain uses TRBV7-2 with TRBJ1-2; D perhaps matches TRBD1 (5 bases). This CDR3 spans 13 amino acids. V gave up 6 bases and J gave up 4 bases, with 12 bases separating them. Per the germline V gene, CDR1 is SGHTA and CDR2 is FQGNSA. DNA of the CDR3: TGTGCCAGCAGTGTCAGGGAACCCTATGGCTACACCTTC. It is translated as CASSVREPYGYTF.

This clone was counted once. J is TRBJ1-1 and V is TRBV9; D gene ambiguous. From germline, CDR1 is SGDLS and CDR2 YYNGEE. Trimming removed 5 bases from V and 4 bases from J, with 15 bases in between. The length of the CDR3 is 14 residues. CDR3 coding DNA: TGTGCCAGCAGGGATCGGATGGACGGCACTGAAGCTTTCTTT. It codes for CASRDRMDGTEAFF.

The chain links TRBV7-9 to TRBJ1-6; D unresolved. CDR1 and CDR2 from the germline V gene are SEHNR and FQNEAQ (reference sequence). Trimming cost V 1 base and J 7 bases, with 5 bases left between them. The CDR3 extends over 13 amino acids. CDR3 DNA: TGTGCCAGCAGCTTAGAAAGGAATTCACCCCTCCACTTT. This sequence encodes CASSLERNSPLHF.

V is TRBV30 and J is TRBJ2-7; D uncertain. Germline CDR1 and CDR2: GTSNPN and SVGIG (reference sequence). Trimming removed 2 bases from V and 2 bases from J, with 10 bases in between. CDR3 size: 13 residues. CDR3 loop: CAWSNDGPYEQYF. CDR3 bases: TGTGCCTGGAGTAACGACGGCCCCTACGAGCAGTACTTC. Full variable domain (missing parts from reference TRBV30 and TRBJ2-7): SQTIHQWPATLVQPVGSPLSLECTVEGTSNPNLYWYRQAAGRGLQLLFYSVGIGQISSEVPQNLSASRPQDRQFILSSKKLLLSDSGFYLCAWSNDGPYEQYFGPGTRLTVT.

The genes are TRBV4-3 and TRBJ2-3; D is uncertain. The length of the CDR3 is 13 residues. With 3 bases removed from V and 5 bases from J, the gap between germline ends came to 9 bases. Germline CDR1 LGHNA, CDR2 YSLEER. The CDR3 protein is CASSQLDGDTQYF. The CDR3 nucleotides read TGCGCCAGCAGCCAGTTGGACGGAGATACGCAGTATTTT.

The chain recombines TRBV6-5 with TRBJ2-1; 7 bases are a match to TRBD2. V lost 3 bases, J lost 0 bases, and 5 bases stayed unmatched. Germline values: CDR1 MNHEY, CDR2 SVGAGI. CDR3 length: 16 amino acids. CDR3 amino acids: CASSYGLAASYNEQFF. The CDR3 DNA follows: TGTGCCAGCAGTTATGGGCTAGCGGCCTCCTACAATGAGCAGTTCTTC.

The chain recombines TRBV27 with TRBJ2-7; 7 positions match TRBD2. This CDR3 has 14 residues. V trimming: 6 bases; J trimming: 2 bases; junction bases outside the gene matches: 7. The germline V gene encodes CDR1 MNHEY and CDR2 SMNVEV (reference sequence). The CDR3 protein is CASRAGVGAYEQYF. DNA for the CDR3: TGTGCCAGCAGGGCGGGAGTGGGCGCCTACGAGCAGTACTTC.

The chain carries TRBV28 and TRBJ2-3; D might be TRBD1 (5 bases). V was clipped by 2 bases and J by 2 bases, with 14 bases between them. The CDR3 spans 16 residues. The germline CDR1 and CDR2 sequences are MDHEN and SYDVKM. The CDR3 DNA follows: TGTGCCAGCAGTTTAAGGACCTTAGGGGCCACAGATACGCAGTATTTT. Translating it yields CASSLRTLGATDTQYF.

The chain has TRBV5-1 and TRBJ2-1; 7 bases match TRBD2. The CDR3 runs 13 residues. Trimming removed 0 bases from V and 7 bases from J; junction bases left unmatched: 1. The V gene's germline CDR1 is SGHRS and CDR2 YFSETQ. CDR3 DNA: TGCGCCAGCAGCTTGGGGGGACTAAATGAGCAGTTCTTC. This sequence encodes CASSLGGLNEQFF.

A note on this clone: Other nucleotide sequences in the sample specify the same CDR3. V gene TRBV6-5 combines with J gene TRBJ2-2; D gene unclear. The CDR3 has 15 amino acids. CDR1 is MNHEY, CDR2 SVGAGI, per germline. The V and J ends lost 2 bases and 1 base respectively, with 8 bases between them. This CDR3 is CASSYARLNTGELFF. CDR3 nucleotide sequence: TGTGCCAGCAGTTACGCCAGGTTGAACACCGGGGAGCTGTTTTTT.

This chain uses TRBV6-1 with TRBJ1-1, with no clear D. V was cut by 6 bases and J by 0 bases, with 14 bases left in between. The germline V gene encodes CDR1 MNHNS and CDR2 SASEGT. The CDR3 is made up of 15 amino acids. CDR3 sequence reads: CASRETRKVNTEAFF. Written as DNA, the CDR3 is TGTGCCAGCAGAGAAACCAGAAAAGTGAACACTGAAGCTTTCTTT.

The chain links TRBV7-9 to TRBJ2-1; D remains ambiguous. This CDR3 region has 13 residues. The V end lost 1 base, the J end lost 9 bases, and 10 bases lay between the germline ends. Germline V gene sequence: CDR1 SEHNR, CDR2 FQNEAQ (reference sequence). Here the CDR3 DNA reads TGTGCCAGCAGCTTAGGTCCTCCGACTGAGCAGTTCTTC. This codes for CASSLGPPTEQFF.

A word on this clone: In the same sample, other DNA sequences code for this CDR3. The rearrangement links TRBV7-9 to TRBJ2-7; 9 bases fit TRBD1. V was clipped by 5 bases and J by 5 bases; unmatched bases: 7. This CDR3 spans 14 amino acids. From germline, CDR1 is SEHNR and CDR2 FQNEAQ (reference sequence). CDR3 region: CASSPRDRVDEQYF. Written as DNA, the CDR3 is TGTGCCAGCAGCCCACGGGACAGGGTCGACGAGCAGTACTTC. Based on the CDR3 plus reference TRBV7-9 and TRBJ2-7, the full variable domain is DTGVSQNPRHKITKRGQNVTFRCDPISEHNRLYWYRQTLGQGPEFLTYFQNEAQLEKSRLLSDRFSAERPKGSFSTLEIQRTEQGDSAMYLCASSPRDRVDEQYFGPGTRLTVT.

V usage is TRBV7-6 and J usage is TRBJ2-5, with D tentatively TRBD1 (6 bases). The germline gives CDR1 SGHVS, CDR2 FNYEAQ. V was cut by 1 base and J by 0 bases, with 15 bases left in between. The CDR3 runs to 17 residues. As DNA, the CDR3 is TGTGCCAGCAGCTTAGGAGCAGGGGTAAAGAACCAAGAGACCCAGTACTTC. Protein sequence: CASSLGAGVKNQETQYF.

A word on this clone: This sample also contains other DNA sequences that code for the same CDR3. J is TRBJ1-3 and V is TRBV9, with D uncertain. The CDR3 is 12 amino acids. V lost 5 bases and J lost 4, with 7 bases in between. Germline V gene lookup returns CDR1 SGDLS and CDR2 YYNGEE. The CDR3 loop is CASSPPGNTIYF. CDR3 nucleotides: TGTGCCAGCAGTCCCCCCGGAAACACCATATATTTT.